These 28 T cell receptor beta chains share one sample of origin, sequenced in a study of cytomegalovirus exposure and HLA in healthy donors (dated by TCRdb to the late 2010s). Library creation used the immunoSEQ multiplex PCR assay. A mixture of 60 forward primers for TCR Vbeta segments and 13 reverse primers for TCR Jbeta segments was used in the multiplex PCR. Imported from immuneACCESS, the table was reduced by TCRdb to in-frame sequences with V and J called. These copies leave out some clones; in studies compared against another copy, an unresolved V gene accounts for under half, and the cause of the remainder is not known. This sample gives over 150,000 clones in total; under 80% of them show up just once. The ten biggest clones cover 2.1% of the sample. Sequenced sample: PBMCs. The receptors originated from a man between 25 and 39 years old in good health and CMV-seronegative.

The chain couples TRBV5-6 to TRBJ2-7, with TRBD1 matching over 8 bases. Germline V gene data show CDR1 as SGHDT and CDR2 as YYEEEE. The CDR3 is made up of 14 amino acids. The V segment lost 5 bases and the J segment 6 bases; nucleotides outside the gene matches: 10. The CDR3 is CASRQTTGAGEQYF. The CDR3 coding sequence is TGTGCCAGCAGACAAACGACAGGGGCGGGCGAGCAGTACTTC. Full variable domain (missing parts from reference TRBV5-6 and TRBJ2-7): DAGVTQSPTHLIKTRGQQVTLRCSPKSGHDTVSWYQQALGQGPQFIFQYYEEEERQRGNFPDRFSGHQFPNYSSELNVNALLLGDSALYLCASRQTTGAGEQYFGPGTRLTVT.

The chain recombines TRBV15 with TRBJ2-7; 8 bases align to TRBD1. The CDR3 has 16 amino acids. V lost 2 bases to trimming and J lost 0 bases; unmatched junction nucleotides: 6. Germline-derived CDR1 and CDR2 are LNHNV and YYDKDF (reference sequence). The CDR3 nucleotides read TGTGCCACCAGCAGACCCGGGACAGGAGTCTCCTACGAGCAGTACTTC. Translated: CATSRPGTGVSYEQYF. The full variable domain, in which reference TRBV15 and TRBJ2-7 provide the parts outside the CDR3, is DAMVIQNPRYQVTQFGKPVTLSCSQTLNHNVMYWYQQKSSQAPKLLFHYYDKDFNNEADTPDNFQSRRPNTSFCFLDIRSPGLGDTAMYLCATSRPGTGVSYEQYFGPGTRLTVT.

The table lists this clone with a few counts. The chain employs TRBV7-9 and TRBJ2-2; tentative D call: TRBD1 (6 bases). The CDR3 extends over 15 amino acids. Germline CDR1 and CDR2: SEHNR and FQNEAQ (reference sequence). Trimming stripped 4 bases from V and 0 bases from J, with 9 bases between. The CDR3 DNA sequence: TGTGCCAGCAGCTCCGGGACAACGAACACCGGGGAGCTGTTTTTT. Translated: CASSSGTTNTGELFF.

This clone has more than one count but fewer than ten. The CDR3 here is CASSLLAGGNTYEQYF. The CDR3 DNA sequence: TGTGCCAGCAGTTTACTAGCGGGGGGCAACACCTACGAGCAGTACTTC. The V and J genes are TRBV28 and TRBJ2-7; 11 bases match TRBD2. The CDR3 is 16 amino acids. V trimming: 2 bases; J trimming: 2 bases; junction bases outside the gene matches: 5. Germline assignment: CDR1 MDHEN and CDR2 SYDVKM.

The chain employs TRBV19 and TRBJ1-2; the match to TRBD1 covers 8 bases. V was pared by 6 bases and J by 8 bases, with 11 bases of the junction left unmatched. CDR1 and CDR2 from the germline V gene are LNHDA and SQIVND (reference sequence). CDR3 length: 14 residues. The CDR3 nucleotides are TGTGCCAGTAGCCAAGGGACAGGCCGACCGGGCTACACCTTC. It is translated as CASSQGTGRPGYTF. Based on the CDR3 plus reference TRBV19 and TRBJ1-2, the full variable domain is DGGITQSPKYLFRKEGQNVTLSCEQNLNHDAMYWYRQDPGQGLRLIYYSQIVNDFQKGDIAEGYSVSREKKESFPLTVTSAQKNPTAFYLCASSQGTGRPGYTFGSGTRLTVV.

This sequence joins TRBV4-1 and TRBJ2-3, with 9 bases identical to TRBD2. The CDR3 extends over 15 amino acids. J lost 6 bases, V lost 0 bases, and 4 bases had no gene match. Germline-derived CDR1 and CDR2 are MGHRA and YSYEKL. CDR3 DNA sequence: TGCGCCAGCAGCCAAGATCGCGGGGGGGCCGATACGCAGTATTTT. Translated, it gives CASSQDRGGADTQYF.

This chain uses TRBV5-4 with TRBJ2-5; 7 bases agree with TRBD2. The germline V gene encodes CDR1 SGHNT and CDR2 YYREEE (reference sequence). V lost 0 bases, J lost 5 bases, and 10 bases stayed unmatched. The CDR3 totals 16 residues. CDR3 sequence reads: CASSLGRRGSEETQYF. CDR3 DNA: TGTGCCAGCAGCTTGGGACGGCGGGGGTCGGAGGAGACCCAGTACTTC.

The CDR3 sequence is CASSSRLETASVNTEAFF. CDR3 DNA sequence: TGTGCCAGTAGTAGCCGACTGGAGACGGCGTCAGTGAACACTGAAGCTTTCTTT. The V gene is TRBV19, the J gene TRBJ1-1; no definite D call. The germline CDR1 and CDR2 sequences are LNHDA and SQIVND (reference sequence). V was cut by 4 bases and J by 0 bases, with 21 bases left in between. The CDR3 covers 18 residues. Full variable domain (remainder filled in from reference TRBV19 and TRBJ1-1): DGGITQSPKYLFRKEGQNVTLSCEQNLNHDAMYWYRQDPGQGLRLIYYSQIVNDFQKGDIAEGYSVSREKKESFPLTVTSAQKNPTAFYLCASSSRLETASVNTEAFFGQGTRLTVV.

The gene calls are TRBV28 and TRBJ2-7; 8 bases align to TRBD1. CDR1 is MDHEN, CDR2 SYDVKM, per germline. V trimming: 6 bases; J trimming: 4 bases; junction bases outside the gene matches: 8. CDR3 length equals 14 residues. This CDR3 reads CASSDGTGKYEQYF. CDR3 nucleotide sequence: TGTGCCAGCAGCGACGGGACAGGAAAATACGAGCAGTACTTC.

The rearrangement joins TRBV5-1 to TRBJ2-2; 12 bases line up with TRBD1. The trim removed 4 bases at V and 4 bases at J, leaving 5 bases unmatched. The CDR3 has 16 residues. CDR1 and CDR2 (germline): SGHRS, YFSETQ. DNA for the CDR3: TGCGCCAGCAGCGCCCAGGGACAGGGGGCCACCGGGGAGCTGTTTTTT. Translating gives CASSAQGQGATGELFF.

J is TRBJ1-3 and V is TRBV5-1, with D tentatively TRBD1 (5 bases). V was shortened by 4 bases and J by 3 bases, with 11 bases between the two germline ends. CDR1 is SGHRS, CDR2 YFSETQ, per germline. The CDR3 has 14 residues. CDR3 sequence (DNA): TGCGCCAGCAGCCCCGACAGCCTTGGAAACACCATATATTTT. Protein: CASSPDSLGNTIYF.

There are a few counts of this clone. V gene TRBV9 combines with J gene TRBJ2-1, with D uncertain. The V end lost 4 bases, the J end lost 4 bases, and 6 bases lay between the germline ends. CDR1 and CDR2 (germline): SGDLS, YYNGEE. This CDR3 is built from 12 residues. The CDR3: CASSPRYNEQFF. In DNA, the CDR3 is TGTGCCAGCAGCCCCAGGTACAATGAGCAGTTCTTC.

The chain uses TRBV9 and TRBJ2-7; perhaps TRBD2 as D (5 bases). The V gene's germline CDR1 is SGDLS and CDR2 YYNGEE. Trimming removed 0 bases from V and 7 bases from J, with 8 bases in between. The CDR3 loop spans 12 amino acids. CDR3 residues: CASSVGTGEQYF. CDR3 DNA: TGTGCCAGCAGCGTAGGGACGGGGGAGCAGTACTTC.

The chain employs TRBV5-1 and TRBJ1-6; TRBD1 is a possible D gene (6 bases). The CDR3 runs to 14 residues. V dropped 8 bases and J dropped 6 bases, with 15 bases sitting between them. Germline values: CDR1 SGHRS, CDR2 YFSETQ. CDR3 sequence reads: CASGTDRSNSPLHF. The CDR3 DNA is TGCGCCAGTGGAACCGACAGGAGTAATTCACCCCTCCACTTT.

The genes are TRBV5-6 and TRBJ2-7; 7 bases are a match to TRBD2. Germline CDR1 reads SGHDT; CDR2 reads YYEEEE. V dropped 4 bases and J dropped 3; count of bases not matched to a gene: 10. The CDR3 is 15 amino acids. CDR3 DNA: TGTGCCAGCAGCCCCTCTTTGGGGGGGGGCTACGAGCAGTACTTC. It specifies CASSPSLGGGYEQYF.

The chain carries TRBV27 and TRBJ2-5, with TRBD1 matching 7 bases. The CDR3 extends over 15 amino acids. The germline CDR1 and CDR2 sequences are MNHEY and SMNVEV (reference sequence). V lost 5 bases to trimming and J lost 5 bases; unmatched junction nucleotides: 11. The CDR3 protein is CASSLWTGREETQYF. The CDR3 DNA reads TGTGCCAGCAGTCTATGGACAGGTAGAGAGGAGACCCAGTACTTC.

The chain uses TRBV5-1 and TRBJ1-6, with a tentative D call TRBD1 (5 bases). With 0 bases removed from V and 8 bases from J, the gap between germline ends came to 12 bases. From germline, CDR1 is SGHRS and CDR2 YFSETQ. The CDR3 extends over 15 amino acids. In DNA form, the CDR3 reads TGCGCCAGCAGCTTGGTAGGGAAAGGGGATTCACCCCTCCACTTT. This encodes CASSLVGKGDSPLHF. Full variable domain (outside the CDR3, taken from reference TRBV5-1 and TRBJ1-6): KAGVTQTPRYLIKTRGQQVTLSCSPISGHRSVSWYQQTPGQGLQFLFEYFSETQRNKGNFPGRFSGRQFSNSRSEMNVSTLELGDSALYLCASSLVGKGDSPLHFGNGTRLTVT.

Notes on this clone: At one boundary the junction diverges from the germline segment, which might be a read error. The CDR3 nucleotides read TGTGCCAGTACCAAGGGCGACAGCAGTCCCACTGAAGCTCTCTTT. Translating it yields CASTKGDSSPTEALF. The chain carries TRBV6-5 and TRBJ1-1; D is perhaps TRBD1 (5 bases). The CDR3 has 15 residues. The germline V gene has CDR1 MNHEY and CDR2 SVGAGI.

This clone was recorded once. The chain carries TRBV5-1 and TRBJ2-2, with 10 positions matching TRBD1. After removal of 0 bases from V and 4 bases from J, the junction contained 3 bases not matched to a gene. Germline-derived CDR1 and CDR2 are SGHRS and YFSETQ. The CDR3 length is 16 residues. In DNA, the CDR3 is TGCGCCAGCAGCTTGGGGGACAGGGGACCCACCGGGGAGCTGTTTTTT. It is translated as CASSLGDRGPTGELFF. Drawing the rest from reference TRBV5-1 and TRBJ2-2, the complete variable domain is KAGVTQTPRYLIKTRGQQVTLSCSPISGHRSVSWYQQTPGQGLQFLFEYFSETQRNKGNFPGRFSGRQFSNSRSEMNVSTLELGDSALYLCASSLGDRGPTGELFFGEGSRLTVL.

The J gene is TRBJ1-6, the V gene TRBV30; tentatively, D is TRBD1 (5 bases). V shed 0 bases and J shed 6 bases, with 15 bases lying between them. CDR3 length equals 16 residues. Germline V gives CDR1 GTSNPN, CDR2 SVGIG (reference sequence). The CDR3 DNA reads TGTGCCTGGAGTGTAGGTAAGGAGGGGTGTAATTCACCCCTCCACTTT. Translating it yields CAWSVGKEGCNSPLHF.

J is TRBJ1-1 and V is TRBV6-1, with 8 bases matching TRBD1. With 9 bases clipped from V and 8 bases from J, the junction kept 5 bases outside the gene matches. The germline V gene encodes CDR1 MNHNS and CDR2 SASEGT. The CDR3 contains 11 residues. This chain's CDR3 is CASRRTGEAFF. CDR3 bases: TGTGCCAGTAGGAGGACAGGGGAAGCTTTCTTT.

This clone was picked up a small number of times. The chain uses TRBV5-1 and TRBJ1-1; tentatively, D is TRBD1 (6 bases). The CDR3 contains 14 residues. V shed 1 base and J shed 1 base, with 8 bases lying between them. Germline V gene sequence: CDR1 SGHRS, CDR2 YFSETQ. The DNA for the CDR3 is TGCGCCAGCAGCTTGACAGGGCAGAACACTGAAGCTTTCTTT. It encodes CASSLTGQNTEAFF.

Points on this clone: Other nucleotide sequences from this sample produce the same CDR3. This chain links TRBV28 with TRBJ2-7; unclear D gene. There are 14 residues in the CDR3. The V end lost 5 bases, the J end lost 6 bases, and 17 bases lay between the germline ends. CDR1 and CDR2 (germline): MDHEN, SYDVKM. The CDR3 region is CASSPRGLLSEQYF. In DNA form, the CDR3 reads TGTGCCAGCAGTCCTCGTGGGCTGCTCTCCGAGCAGTACTTC.

This sequence joins TRBV30 and TRBJ2-2, with D perhaps matching TRBD1 (5 bases). From germline, CDR1 is GTSNPN and CDR2 SVGIG (reference sequence). V was cut by 2 bases and J by 3 bases, with 13 bases left in between. This CDR3 spans 15 amino acids. CDR3 sequence reads: CAWSQGQLDTGELFF. The CDR3 DNA reads TGTGCCTGGAGTCAGGGCCAGCTCGACACCGGGGAGCTGTTTTTT.

The J gene is TRBJ1-3, the V gene TRBV19; D call uncertain. In germline, CDR1 is LNHDA, CDR2 SQIVND (reference sequence). Trimming removed 8 bases from V and 0 bases from J, with 14 bases in between. The CDR3 loop spans 15 amino acids. This CDR3 is CASSPPDFSGNTIYF. Written as DNA, the CDR3 is TGTGCCAGTTCGCCCCCCGACTTCTCTGGAAACACCATATATTTT.

Written as DNA, the CDR3 is TGTGCCAGTAGTATAGAGGGACAGTACAATGAGCAGTTCTTC. Amino acids: CASSIEGQYNEQFF. The rearrangement uses TRBV19 and TRBJ2-1; TRBD1 matches at 7 bases. V was pared by 0 bases and J by 4 bases, with 0 bases of the junction left unmatched. The CDR3 totals 14 residues. CDR1 is LNHDA, CDR2 SQIVND, per germline (reference sequence).

This chain uses TRBV29-1 with TRBJ2-7, with 7 bases aligning to TRBD1. The V segment lost 5 bases and the J segment 4 bases; nucleotides outside the gene matches: 8. Per germline, CDR1 SQVTM and CDR2 ANQGSEA. This CDR3 contains 13 residues. In DNA form, the CDR3 reads TGCAGCGTTCATGTCAGGGGGTCTTACGAGCAGTACTTC. Protein product: CSVHVRGSYEQYF.

Worth noting for this clone: At one end the junction does not follow the germline gene, possibly because of a read error. The genes are TRBV6-1 and TRBJ1-2; no reliable D call. The germline V gene encodes CDR1 MNHNS and CDR2 SASEGT. The length of the CDR3 is 13 residues. The CDR3 DNA reads TGTGCCAGCAGCGAAGATCACAGCTATGGCTACACCTTC. It yields the protein CASSEDHSYGYTF.